This TCR beta chain was sequenced for a study of blood T cell repertoires in COVID-19. Study-wide context: There were acute and convalescent COVID-19 samples, and they came from the United States, Italy and Spain. T cells, B-cell-depleted T cells, or PBMCs provided the cDNA or gDNA that served as material.

Trimming left V 1 base short and J 4 bases short, with 4 bases between. The CDR3 spans 12 residues. Profiling relied on immunoSEQ multiplex PCR, and the TCRdb table lists in-frame clones only, not all of them. The top ten clones hold roughly two fifths of a sample with tens of thousands of clones, approximately 79% of them seen once. The chain combines TRBV12-3 or TRBV12-4 with TRBJ1-2; D is unresolved. The clonotype was recovered from a human donor in a cohort sampled during active COVID-19. Sequenced sample: peripheral blood. The CDR3 reads CASSLGAYGYTF. Written as DNA, the CDR3 is TGTGCCAGCAGTTTAGGGGCCTATGGCTACACCTTC.